The 10 T cell receptor beta chains listed next were all sequenced from one sample in a study of post-analysis software for immune sequencing data. These receptors lack a known antigen. Overall study findings and caveats: The study found TRBV5-6, TRBV5-1 and TRBV20-1 among a few TRBV segments more frequent in patients than controls.

Unique molecular identifiers had been added to the TCR beta cDNA libraries. TCRdb independently ran MiXCR on the PCR reads; one entry per CDR3 protein. There are 750,000 to 950,000 distinct CDR3 sequences in the sample; roughly half occur only once, and roughly 4.4% lies in the top ten. The sequenced material came from blood. The origin of the receptors is a girl under 18 with multiple sclerosis.

The rearrangement uses TRBV20-1 and TRBJ2-4; 8 bases match TRBD2. The J call is in doubt because the DNA end fits TRBJ2-7 better. There are 15 residues in the CDR3. Germline CDR1 DFQATT, CDR2 SNEGSKA (reference sequence). In DNA, the CDR3 is TGCAGTGCTACACAAGGCGGGAGGTCCCGTTACGAGCAGTACTTC. Translation: CSATQGGRSRYEQYF.

This chain links TRBV5-1 with TRBJ2-7; a possible D gene is TRBD1 (5 bases). The germline CDR1 and CDR2 sequences are SGHRS and YFSETQ. CDR3 length: 15 amino acids. The V and J ends lost 0 bases and 0 bases respectively, with 10 bases between them. CDR3 bases: TGCGCCAGCAGCTTGGCCTGGCAGGGCTCCTACGAGCAGTACTTC. It encodes CASSLAWQGSYEQYF.

The sample holds a few counts of this clonotype. J is TRBJ1-2 and V is TRBV12-3 or TRBV12-4; D is undetermined. V was shortened by 7 bases and J by 0 bases, with 9 bases between the two germline ends. The CDR3 totals 13 residues. This chain's CDR3 is CASNLTPNYGYTF. The CDR3 DNA reads as TGTGCCAGCAATTTGACACCTAACTATGGCTACACCTTC.

This clonotype was counted a single time. The chain joins TRBV12-5 to TRBJ1-5; D is perhaps TRBD1 (5 bases). V was clipped by 8 bases and J by 4 bases, with 18 bases between them. This CDR3 contains 15 residues. Germline loops: CDR1 LGHNT, CDR2 FRNRAP. This chain's CDR3 is CASFLGAIPNQPQHF. In nucleotides, the CDR3 is TGTGCTAGTTTCCTTGGGGCAATCCCTAATCAGCCCCAGCATTTT.

The chain combines TRBV5-1 with TRBJ2-7; D is perhaps TRBD1 (6 bases). This CDR3 region has 14 residues. CDR1 and CDR2 (germline): SGHRS, YFSETQ. Deletions cut 0 bases from V and 12 bases from J, with 19 bases between. The CDR3: CASSLEGQMETRYF. In DNA form, the CDR3 reads TGCGCCAGCAGCTTGGAGGGACAAATGGAGACCCGGTACTTC. The full variable domain, in which reference TRBV5-1 and TRBJ2-7 provide the parts outside the CDR3, is KAGVTQTPRYLIKTRGQQVTLSCSPISGHRSVSWYQQTPGQGLQFLFEYFSETQRNKGNFPGRFSGRQFSNSRSEMNVSTLELGDSALYLCASSLEGQMETRYFGPGTRLTVT.

This clonotype appeared a few times. The V call is TRBV12-3 or TRBV12-4, the J call TRBJ2-5; tentatively, D is TRBD2 (5 bases). V was clipped by 2 bases and J by 0 bases, with 7 bases between them. CDR3 size: 14 residues. Here the CDR3 reads CASSLRDYQETQYF. Written as DNA, the CDR3 is TGTGCCAGCAGTTTACGGGATTACCAAGAGACCCAGTACTTC.

The chain recombines TRBV7-2 with TRBJ2-3; unclear D gene. The germline gives CDR1 SGHTA, CDR2 FQGNSA. Deletions cut 1 base from V and 5 bases from J, with 7 bases between. This CDR3 has 13 amino acids. CDR3 nucleotides: TGTGCCAGCAGCTTAGGGTTAGGAGATACGCAGTATTTT. Its translation is CASSLGLGDTQYF.

CDR3 in DNA: TGTGCCAGCAGCTTAGTGTTAGCTTCCCCCAATGAGCAGTTCTTC. The encoded protein is CASSLVLASPNEQFF. V gene TRBV7-2 combines with J gene TRBJ2-1; no clear D. V was trimmed by 1 base and J by 6 bases, leaving 13 bases between them. The CDR3 has 15 amino acids. The V gene's germline CDR1 is SGHTA and CDR2 FQGNSA. The whole variable domain, filled in from reference TRBV7-2 and TRBJ2-1, reads GAGVSQSPSNKVTEKGKDVELRCDPISGHTALYWYRQSLGQGLEFLIYFQGNSAPDKSGLPSDRFSAERTGGSVSTLTIQRTQQEDSAVYLCASSLVLASPNEQFFGPGTRLTVL.

The rearrangement joins TRBV20-1 to TRBJ1-2, with D perhaps TRBD1 (6 bases). Trimming cost V 0 bases and J 5 bases, with 22 bases left between them. Germline CDR1 and CDR2: DFQATT and SNEGSKA (reference sequence). CDR3 size: 17 residues. The CDR3 loop reads CSARDLRPGTPGYGYTF. The CDR3, as DNA: TGCAGTGCTAGAGACCTACGCCCCGGGACACCGGGGTATGGCTACACCTTC.

This sequence joins TRBV12-3 or TRBV12-4 and TRBJ1-1, with unresolved D. The CDR3 consists of 14 residues. The V end was cut by 4 bases, the J end by 1 base, with 10 bases between. The CDR3 nucleotides read TGTGCCAGCAGTTCAAGGACGGAGAACACTGAAGCTTTCTTT. Translated: CASSSRTENTEAFF.